This is a list of T cell receptor beta chains from one sample in a study of human T cells and chemical hapten exposure. TCRdb fed the RACE reads into MiXCR, producing one record per CDR3 protein. The data show more than 90,000 distinct CDR3 sequences, roughly 11% seen once. Here the sequenced sample was whole blood, taken in connection with sensitization to the hapten diphenylcyclopropenone (DPC). These receptors all come from a middle-aged woman with alopecia areata. Some clones in this sample may be carry-over from other donors' samples. Both conserved end residues are part of each CDR3. Each record gives: CDR3 length, D gene, clone size, J gene, V gene, CDR3 protein, CDR3 DNA. D genes are given only for firm matches. Where a row states a size, it is once, few, many or the class of an expanded clone; other rows omit it.

cdr3_length: 14
d_call: NA
clone_size: NA
j_call: TRBJ2-5
v_call: TRBV9
cdr3_aa: CASSVGWGGETQYF
cdr3_nt: TGTGCCAGCAGCGTAGGGTGGGGCGGGGAGACCCAGTACTTC

cdr3_length: 13
d_call: NA
clone_size: NA
j_call: TRBJ2-3
v_call: TRBV7-2
cdr3_aa: CASSLGQTDTQYF
cdr3_nt: TGTGCCAGCAGCTTAGGACAGACAGATACGCAGTATTTT

cdr3_length: 13
d_call: TRBD1
clone_size: NA
j_call: TRBJ2-7
v_call: TRBV2
cdr3_aa: CASADRGTGEQYF
cdr3_nt: TGTGCCAGCGCCGACAGGGGTACAGGCGAGCAGTACTTC

cdr3_length: 14
d_call: NA
clone_size: few
j_call: TRBJ2-3
v_call: TRBV6-2/TRBV6-3
cdr3_aa: CASSLHVIADTQYF
cdr3_nt: TGTGCCAGCAGTCTCCATGTCATTGCGGATACGCAGTATTTT

cdr3_length: 16
d_call: NA
clone_size: many
j_call: TRBJ2-2
v_call: TRBV7-7
cdr3_aa: CASSLAGGMGTGELFF
cdr3_nt: TGTGCCAGCAGCTTAGCTGGCGGGATGGGCACCGGGGAGCTGTTTTTT

cdr3_length: 13
d_call: NA
clone_size: NA
j_call: TRBJ1-2
v_call: TRBV3-1
cdr3_aa: CASSQVTRVGYTF
cdr3_nt: TGTGCCAGCAGCCAAGTAACGAGGGTCGGCTACACCTTC

cdr3_length: 15
d_call: NA
clone_size: many
j_call: TRBJ2-7
v_call: TRBV7-2
cdr3_aa: CASSLGRGITYEQYF
cdr3_nt: TGTGCCAGCAGCTTGGGCCGGGGGATAACCTACGAGCAGTACTTC

cdr3_length: 13
d_call: NA
clone_size: NA
j_call: TRBJ2-1
v_call: TRBV5-4
cdr3_aa: CVSSLDGAWEQFF
cdr3_nt: TGTGTCAGCAGCTTGGATGGAGCCTGGGAGCAGTTCTTC

cdr3_length: 15
d_call: TRBD2
clone_size: few
j_call: TRBJ2-2
v_call: TRBV2
cdr3_aa: CASNPGLAGTGELFF
cdr3_nt: TGTGCCAGCAACCCGGGACTAGCGGGTACCGGGGAGCTGTTTTTT

cdr3_length: 13
d_call: NA
clone_size: many
j_call: TRBJ2-5
v_call: TRBV7-9
cdr3_aa: CASRTGLQETQYF
cdr3_nt: TGTGCCAGCAGAACCGGGCTACAAGAGACCCAGTACTTC

cdr3_length: 15
d_call: TRBD2
clone_size: NA
j_call: TRBJ2-7
v_call: TRBV7-2
cdr3_aa: CASSHPMTSDYEQYF
cdr3_nt: TGTGCCAGCAGCCACCCAATGACTAGCGACTACGAGCAGTACTTC

cdr3_length: 13
d_call: NA
clone_size: NA
j_call: TRBJ2-5
v_call: TRBV18
cdr3_aa: CASSPGLQETQYF
cdr3_nt: TGTGCCAGCTCACCGGGACTCCAAGAGACCCAGTACTTC

cdr3_length: 14
d_call: NA
clone_size: many
j_call: TRBJ1-1
v_call: TRBV30
cdr3_aa: CAWSVQAGFFPAFF
cdr3_nt: TGTGCCTGGAGTGTACAGGCAGGGTTCTTCCCAGCTTTCTTT

cdr3_length: 12
d_call: TRBD1
clone_size: many
j_call: TRBJ2-7
v_call: TRBV10-3
cdr3_aa: CATRTGGHEQYF
cdr3_nt: TGTGCCACCCGGACAGGGGGCCACGAGCAGTACTTC

cdr3_length: 15
d_call: NA
clone_size: NA
j_call: TRBJ2-1
v_call: TRBV24-1
cdr3_aa: CATSDGLWGNNEQFF
cdr3_nt: TGTGCCACCAGTGATGGACTCTGGGGCAACAATGAGCAGTTCTTC

cdr3_length: 14
d_call: NA
clone_size: NA
j_call: TRBJ1-4
v_call: TRBV27
cdr3_aa: CASSFGRFGEKLFF
cdr3_nt: TGTGCCAGCAGTTTTGGCAGGTTCGGGGAAAAACTGTTTTTT

cdr3_length: 17
d_call: TRBD1
clone_size: few
j_call: TRBJ1-2
v_call: TRBV12-3/TRBV12-4
cdr3_aa: CASSSHLGQGADYGYTF
cdr3_nt: TGTGCCAGCAGCTCACACCTTGGACAGGGGGCAGACTATGGCTACACCTTC

cdr3_length: 15
d_call: NA
clone_size: many
j_call: TRBJ1-2
v_call: TRBV4-3
cdr3_aa: CASSQDLLSNYGYTF
cdr3_nt: TGCGCCAGCAGCCAAGATCTTTTGTCTAACTATGGCTACACCTTC

cdr3_length: 13
d_call: NA
clone_size: few
j_call: TRBJ1-4
v_call: TRBV19
cdr3_aa: CASSPRFDEKLFF
cdr3_nt: TGTGCCAGTAGTCCCCGTTTCGATGAAAAACTGTTTTTT

cdr3_length: 16
d_call: TRBD2
clone_size: NA
j_call: TRBJ2-3
v_call: TRBV5-1
cdr3_aa: CASSLAPGGGTDTQYF
cdr3_nt: TGCGCCAGCAGCTTGGCTCCGGGAGGTGGGACAGATACGCAGTATTTT

cdr3_length: 14
d_call: TRBD1
clone_size: few
j_call: TRBJ1-2
v_call: TRBV20-1
cdr3_aa: CSARGTGAFYGYTF
cdr3_nt: TGCAGTGCTAGAGGGACAGGGGCTTTTTATGGCTACACCTTC

cdr3_length: 16
d_call: TRBD2
clone_size: NA
j_call: TRBJ2-5
v_call: TRBV7-2
cdr3_aa: CASSRGLAVGQETQYF
cdr3_nt: TGTGCCAGCAGCCGCGGACTAGCGGTGGGCCAAGAGACCCAGTACTTC

cdr3_length: 17
d_call: NA
clone_size: many
j_call: TRBJ2-3
v_call: TRBV11-2
cdr3_aa: CASSLASSSRFTDTQYF
cdr3_nt: TGTGCCAGCAGCTTAGCGTCTAGCTCACGGTTCACAGATACGCAGTATTTT

cdr3_length: 14
d_call: NA
clone_size: NA
j_call: TRBJ1-1
v_call: TRBV7-9
cdr3_aa: CASSPLPGNTEAFF
cdr3_nt: TGTGCCAGCAGCCCGCTTCCGGGGAACACTGAAGCTTTCTTT

cdr3_length: 14
d_call: NA
clone_size: many
j_call: TRBJ2-7
v_call: TRBV5-1
cdr3_aa: CASSPGTLTYEQYF
cdr3_nt: TGCGCCAGCAGCCCCGGGACTCTAACCTACGAGCAGTACTTC

cdr3_length: 17
d_call: TRBD1
clone_size: NA
j_call: TRBJ2-7
v_call: TRBV7-2
cdr3_aa: CASSKRTGGTISYEQYF
cdr3_nt: TGTGCCAGCAGCAAGCGGACAGGGGGCACGATATCCTACGAGCAGTACTTC

cdr3_length: 12
d_call: TRBD2
clone_size: NA
j_call: TRBJ2-7
v_call: TRBV20-1
cdr3_aa: CSATLAGGPQYF
cdr3_nt: TGCAGTGCTACTCTAGCGGGGGGGCCTCAGTACTTC

cdr3_length: 12
d_call: NA
clone_size: NA
j_call: TRBJ1-6
v_call: TRBV10-2
cdr3_aa: CASGLDNSPLHF
cdr3_nt: TGCGCCAGCGGACTAGATAATTCACCCCTCCACTTT

cdr3_length: 14
d_call: NA
clone_size: NA
j_call: TRBJ1-2
v_call: TRBV20-1
cdr3_aa: CSAKAAPLNYGYTF
cdr3_nt: TGCAGTGCTAAAGCGGCACCGCTAAACTATGGCTACACCTTC

cdr3_length: 17
d_call: TRBD1
clone_size: many
j_call: TRBJ2-1
v_call: TRBV7-9
cdr3_aa: CASSLAQGQGAYDEQFF
cdr3_nt: TGTGCCAGCAGCTTAGCGCAGGGACAGGGGGCATATGATGAGCAGTTCTTC

cdr3_length: 10
d_call: NA
clone_size: NA
j_call: TRBJ1-4
v_call: TRBV30
cdr3_aa: CAWRGEKLFF
cdr3_nt: TGTGCCTGGAGAGGGGAAAAACTGTTTTTT

cdr3_length: 14
d_call: NA
clone_size: few
j_call: TRBJ1-5
v_call: TRBV27
cdr3_aa: CASSFRDGNQPQHF
cdr3_nt: TGTGCCAGCAGTTTCCGGGACGGGAATCAGCCCCAGCATTTT

cdr3_length: 15
d_call: TRBD2
clone_size: few
j_call: TRBJ2-3
v_call: TRBV30
cdr3_aa: CAWIPDSGGTDTQYF
cdr3_nt: TGTGCCTGGATCCCCGATAGCGGGGGCACAGATACGCAGTATTTT

cdr3_length: 11
d_call: NA
clone_size: NA
j_call: TRBJ1-2
v_call: TRBV29-1
cdr3_aa: CSGGGRDGYTF
cdr3_nt: TGCAGCGGGGGGGGGCGCGATGGCTACACCTTC

cdr3_length: 13
d_call: NA
clone_size: NA
j_call: TRBJ2-3
v_call: TRBV5-1
cdr3_aa: CASSPGLSNTQYF
cdr3_nt: TGCGCCAGCAGCCCCGGACTGTCAAATACGCAGTATTTT

cdr3_length: 16
d_call: TRBD1
clone_size: NA
j_call: TRBJ2-2
v_call: TRBV28
cdr3_aa: CASSLAQGLGTGELFF
cdr3_nt: TGTGCCAGCAGTTTAGCACAGGGGCTTGGCACCGGGGAGCTGTTTTTT

cdr3_length: 14
d_call: NA
clone_size: NA
j_call: TRBJ1-1
v_call: TRBV9
cdr3_aa: CASSVGTRANEAFF
cdr3_nt: TGTGCCAGCAGCGTAGGTACTCGGGCAAATGAAGCTTTCTTT

cdr3_length: 16
d_call: TRBD2
clone_size: few
j_call: TRBJ2-7
v_call: TRBV11-2
cdr3_aa: CASSRALAGGFLEQYF
cdr3_nt: TGTGCCAGCAGCCGGGCGCTAGCGGGAGGGTTCCTCGAGCAGTACTTC

cdr3_length: 14
d_call: NA
clone_size: many
j_call: TRBJ2-1
v_call: TRBV5-6
cdr3_aa: CASSMRTGWHEQFF
cdr3_nt: TGTGCCAGCAGCATGCGAACAGGGTGGCATGAGCAGTTCTTC

cdr3_length: 14
d_call: NA
clone_size: NA
j_call: TRBJ2-5
v_call: TRBV7-9
cdr3_aa: CASSFVPPRETQYF
cdr3_nt: TGTGCCAGCAGCTTTGTTCCGCCGCGGGAGACCCAGTACTTC

cdr3_length: 17
d_call: TRBD1
clone_size: NA
j_call: TRBJ1-3
v_call: TRBV14
cdr3_aa: CASSLRTGDHRRNTIYF
cdr3_nt: TGTGCCAGCAGCCTTCGGACAGGAGACCACAGACGAAACACCATATATTTT

cdr3_length: 17
d_call: TRBD1
clone_size: many
j_call: TRBJ2-7
v_call: TRBV4-2
cdr3_aa: CASSQDGRARGPEEQYF
cdr3_nt: TGTGCCAGCAGCCAAGACGGTCGCGCTAGGGGGCCGGAAGAGCAGTACTTC

cdr3_length: 13
d_call: TRBD1
clone_size: NA
j_call: TRBJ1-1
v_call: TRBV20-1
cdr3_aa: CSASGTGSAEAFF
cdr3_nt: TGCAGTGCTAGTGGGACAGGGAGCGCTGAAGCTTTCTTT

cdr3_length: 20
d_call: NA
clone_size: many
j_call: TRBJ2-4
v_call: TRBV18
cdr3_aa: CASSPRDVLGSQLAKNIQYF
cdr3_nt: TGTGCCAGCTCACCAAGGGACGTTCTCGGCAGTCAACTAGCCAAAAACATTCAGTACTTC

cdr3_length: 16
d_call: TRBD2
clone_size: NA
j_call: TRBJ2-2
v_call: TRBV5-4
cdr3_aa: CASSFRDWGGAGELFF
cdr3_nt: TGTGCCAGCAGCTTCCGGGACTGGGGAGGGGCCGGGGAGCTGTTTTTT

cdr3_length: 18
d_call: NA
clone_size: many
j_call: TRBJ2-3
v_call: TRBV5-6
cdr3_aa: CASSRVWPSASGTDTQYF
cdr3_nt: TGTGCCAGCAGTAGGGTTTGGCCTAGCGCATCCGGGACAGATACGCAGTATTTT

cdr3_length: 14
d_call: NA
clone_size: few
j_call: TRBJ1-4
v_call: TRBV7-2
cdr3_aa: CASSLGGSNEKLFF
cdr3_nt: TGTGCCAGCAGCTTAGGAGGGAGTAATGAAAAACTGTTTTTT